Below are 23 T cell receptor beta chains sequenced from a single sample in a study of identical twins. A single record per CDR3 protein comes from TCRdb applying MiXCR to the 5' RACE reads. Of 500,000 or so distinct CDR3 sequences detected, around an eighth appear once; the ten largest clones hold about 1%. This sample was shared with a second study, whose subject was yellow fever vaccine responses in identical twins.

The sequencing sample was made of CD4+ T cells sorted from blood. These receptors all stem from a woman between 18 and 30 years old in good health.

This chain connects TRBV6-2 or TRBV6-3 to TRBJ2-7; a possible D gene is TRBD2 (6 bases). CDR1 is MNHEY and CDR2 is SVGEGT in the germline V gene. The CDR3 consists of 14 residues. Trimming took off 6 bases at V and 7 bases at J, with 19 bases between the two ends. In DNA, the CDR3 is TGTGCCAGCAGAGACCCCGGGAGCGAGGAAGAGCAGTACTTC. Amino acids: CASRDPGSEEEQYF.

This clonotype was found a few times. The CDR3 region is CASSQEGPWTSGNPDSYNEQFF. CDR3 bases: TGTGCCAGCAGCCAAGAGGGCCCGTGGACTAGCGGGAACCCCGACTCCTACAATGAGCAGTTCTTC. The chain combines TRBV3-1 with TRBJ2-1, with 12 bases fitting TRBD2. CDR1 and CDR2 (germline): LGHDT, YNNKEL (reference sequence). V dropped 0 bases and J dropped 0; count of bases not matched to a gene: 15. The CDR3 loop spans 22 amino acids.

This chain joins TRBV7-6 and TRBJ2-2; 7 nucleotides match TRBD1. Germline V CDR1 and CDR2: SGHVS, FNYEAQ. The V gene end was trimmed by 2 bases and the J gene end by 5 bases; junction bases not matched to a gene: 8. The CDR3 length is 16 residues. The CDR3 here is CASSLWGTGETGELFF. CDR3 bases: TGTGCCAGCAGCTTATGGGGAACAGGGGAGACCGGGGAGCTGTTTTTT.

The DNA of the CDR3 is TGTGCCAGCAGTCTACCTAGGGCCCCCCGAACAGATACGCAGTATTTT. This gives the protein CASSLPRAPRTDTQYF. The chain carries TRBV6-5 and TRBJ2-3; D is uncertain. The CDR3 has 16 amino acids. V was pared by 5 bases and J by 3 bases, with 18 bases between. The germline V gene has CDR1 MNHEY and CDR2 SVGAGI.

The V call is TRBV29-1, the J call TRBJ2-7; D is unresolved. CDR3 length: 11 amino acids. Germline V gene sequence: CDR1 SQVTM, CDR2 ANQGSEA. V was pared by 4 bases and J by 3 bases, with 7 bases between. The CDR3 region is CSVGTFYEQYF. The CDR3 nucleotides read TGCAGCGTTGGCACTTTCTACGAGCAGTACTTC.

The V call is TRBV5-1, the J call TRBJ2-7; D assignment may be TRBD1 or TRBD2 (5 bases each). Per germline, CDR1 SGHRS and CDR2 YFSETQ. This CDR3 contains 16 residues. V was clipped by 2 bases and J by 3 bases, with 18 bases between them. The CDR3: CASSLARWDGHYEQYF. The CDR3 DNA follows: TGCGCCAGCAGCTTAGCCCGTTGGGACGGACACTACGAGCAGTACTTC.

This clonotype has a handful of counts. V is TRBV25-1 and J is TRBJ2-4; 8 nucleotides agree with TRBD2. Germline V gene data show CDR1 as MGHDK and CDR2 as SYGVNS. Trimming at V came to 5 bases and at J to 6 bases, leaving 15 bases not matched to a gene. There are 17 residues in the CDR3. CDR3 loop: CASSTGGTGGRGNIQYF. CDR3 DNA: TGTGCCAGCAGTACCGGGGGGACGGGGGGGCGAGGAAACATTCAGTACTTC.

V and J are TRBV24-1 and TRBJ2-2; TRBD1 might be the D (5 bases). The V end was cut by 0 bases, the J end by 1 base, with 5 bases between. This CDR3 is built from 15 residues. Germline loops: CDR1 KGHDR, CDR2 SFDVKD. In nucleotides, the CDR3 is TGTGCCACCAGTGATTTGACAGGGAACACCGGGGAGCTGTTTTTT. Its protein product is CATSDLTGNTGELFF.

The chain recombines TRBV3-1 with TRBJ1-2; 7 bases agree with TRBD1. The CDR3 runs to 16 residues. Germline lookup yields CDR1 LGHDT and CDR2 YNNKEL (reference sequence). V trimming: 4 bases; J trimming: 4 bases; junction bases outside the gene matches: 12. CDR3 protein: CASSPNLGQSVYGYTF. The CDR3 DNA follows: TGTGCCAGCAGCCCCAACCTGGGACAGTCTGTCTATGGCTACACCTTC.

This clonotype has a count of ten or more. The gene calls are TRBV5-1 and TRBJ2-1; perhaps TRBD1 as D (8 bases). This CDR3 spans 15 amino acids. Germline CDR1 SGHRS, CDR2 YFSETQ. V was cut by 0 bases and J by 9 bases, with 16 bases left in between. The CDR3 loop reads CASSLDRGGYGEQFF. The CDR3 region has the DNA TGCGCCAGCAGCTTGGACAGGGGGGGGTACGGTGAGCAGTTCTTC.

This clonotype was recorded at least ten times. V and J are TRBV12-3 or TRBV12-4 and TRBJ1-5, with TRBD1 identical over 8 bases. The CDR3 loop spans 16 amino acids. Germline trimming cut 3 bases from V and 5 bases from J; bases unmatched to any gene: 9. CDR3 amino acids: CASSFGTGGVDQPQHF. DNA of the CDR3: TGTGCCAGCAGTTTCGGCACAGGGGGTGTAGATCAGCCCCAGCATTTT.

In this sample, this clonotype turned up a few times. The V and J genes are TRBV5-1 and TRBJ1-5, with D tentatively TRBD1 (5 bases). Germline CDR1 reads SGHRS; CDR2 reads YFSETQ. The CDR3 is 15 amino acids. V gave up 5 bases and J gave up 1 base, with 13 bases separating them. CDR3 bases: TGCGCCAGCAGTGAGGGGCCGGGGAGCAATCAGCCCCAGCATTTT. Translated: CASSEGPGSNQPQHF. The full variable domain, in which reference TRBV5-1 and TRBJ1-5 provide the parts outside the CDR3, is KAGVTQTPRYLIKTRGQQVTLSCSPISGHRSVSWYQQTPGQGLQFLFEYFSETQRNKGNFPGRFSGRQFSNSRSEMNVSTLELGDSALYLCASSEGPGSNQPQHFGDGTRLSIL.

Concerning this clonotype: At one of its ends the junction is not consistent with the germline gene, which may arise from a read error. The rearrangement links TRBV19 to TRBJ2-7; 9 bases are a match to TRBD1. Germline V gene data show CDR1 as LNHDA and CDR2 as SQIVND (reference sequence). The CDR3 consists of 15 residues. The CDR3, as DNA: TGTGTCAGTAGTATACCCGGACAGGGGACCTACGAGCAGTACTTC. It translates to CVSSIPGQGTYEQYF.

The CDR3 DNA is TGTGCTAGTGGTGTCACTAGCGGGGCTTACAATGAGCAGTTCTTC. Translating it yields CASGVTSGAYNEQFF. The V call is TRBV12-5, the J call TRBJ2-1; 10 bases align to TRBD2. V shed 5 bases, J shed 4 bases, and the junction held 5 bases outside the gene matches. The V gene's germline CDR1 is LGHNT and CDR2 FRNRAP. CDR3 length: 15 amino acids.

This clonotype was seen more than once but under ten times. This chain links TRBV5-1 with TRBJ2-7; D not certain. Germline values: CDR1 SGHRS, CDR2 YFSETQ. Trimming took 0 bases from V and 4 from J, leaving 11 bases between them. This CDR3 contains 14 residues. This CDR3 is CASSLVSAEYEQYF. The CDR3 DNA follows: TGCGCCAGCAGCTTGGTCAGCGCGGAGTACGAGCAGTACTTC.

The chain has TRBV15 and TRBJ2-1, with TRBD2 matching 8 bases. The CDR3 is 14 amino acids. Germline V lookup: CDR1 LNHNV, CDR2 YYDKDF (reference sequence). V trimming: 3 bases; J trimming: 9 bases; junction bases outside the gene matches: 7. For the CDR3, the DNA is TGTGCCACCAGCAGTTTAACGGGAGGGTCTGAGCAGTTCTTC. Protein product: CATSSLTGGSEQFF.

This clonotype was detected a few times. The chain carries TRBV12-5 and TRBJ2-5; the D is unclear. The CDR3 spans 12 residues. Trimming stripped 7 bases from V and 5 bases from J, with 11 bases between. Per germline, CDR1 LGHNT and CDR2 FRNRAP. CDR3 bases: TGTGCTAGTGCCAGGCGAAGGGAGACCCAGTACTTC. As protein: CASARRRETQYF.

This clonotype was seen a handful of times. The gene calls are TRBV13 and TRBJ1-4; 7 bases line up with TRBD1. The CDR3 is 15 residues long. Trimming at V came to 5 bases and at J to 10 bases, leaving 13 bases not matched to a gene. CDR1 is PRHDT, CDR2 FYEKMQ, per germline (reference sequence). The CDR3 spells CASSVRQGPTRKLFF. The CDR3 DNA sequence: TGTGCCAGCAGCGTCCGACAGGGCCCTACCAGAAAACTGTTTTTT.

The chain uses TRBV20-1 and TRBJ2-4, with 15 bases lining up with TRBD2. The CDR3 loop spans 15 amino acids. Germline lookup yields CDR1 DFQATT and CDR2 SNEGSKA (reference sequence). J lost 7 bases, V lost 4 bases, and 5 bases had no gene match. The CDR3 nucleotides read TGCAGTGCTACCGGGACTAGCGGGAGGTTGAACATTCAGTACTTC. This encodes CSATGTSGRLNIQYF.

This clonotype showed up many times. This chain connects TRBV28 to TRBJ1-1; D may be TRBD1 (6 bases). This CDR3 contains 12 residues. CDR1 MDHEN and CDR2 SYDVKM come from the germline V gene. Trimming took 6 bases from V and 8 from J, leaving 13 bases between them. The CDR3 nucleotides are TGTGCCAGCAGGGACAGATTGACCGAAGCTTTCTTT. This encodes CASRDRLTEAFF.

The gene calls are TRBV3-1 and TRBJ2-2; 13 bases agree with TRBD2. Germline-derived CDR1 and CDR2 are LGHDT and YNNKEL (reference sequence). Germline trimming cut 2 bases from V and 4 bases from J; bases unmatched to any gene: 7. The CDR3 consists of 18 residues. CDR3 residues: CASSQRTSGSSGTGELFF. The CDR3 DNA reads TGTGCCAGCAGCCAAAGGACTAGCGGGAGCTCGGGCACCGGGGAGCTGTTTTTT.

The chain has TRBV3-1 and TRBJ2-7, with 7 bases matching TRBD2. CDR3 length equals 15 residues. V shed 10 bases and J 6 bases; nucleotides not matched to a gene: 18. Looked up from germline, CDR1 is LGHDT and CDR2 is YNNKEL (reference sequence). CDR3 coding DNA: TGTGCCACCTCCCGTCGACGGGGGGACCTCGGCGAGCAGTACTTC. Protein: CATSRRRGDLGEQYF.

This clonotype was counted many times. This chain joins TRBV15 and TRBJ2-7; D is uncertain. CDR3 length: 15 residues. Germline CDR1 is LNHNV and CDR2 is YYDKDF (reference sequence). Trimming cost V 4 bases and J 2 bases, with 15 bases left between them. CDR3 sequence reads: CATSMEQGNTYEQYF. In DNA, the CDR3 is TGTGCCACCAGCATGGAGCAAGGGAACACCTACGAGCAGTACTTC.